Detailed here is one T cell receptor beta chain. Its antigen is unknown. These data belong to a study of cytomegalovirus exposure and HLA in healthy donors. Study-wide results and caveats: It has been reported that TCR beta sequences accurately predicted the HLA-A and HLA-B alleles of most subjects. The only immune exposure information that was available was CMV serostatus.

V lost 0 bases to trimming and J lost 4 bases, with 19 bases between them. This CDR3 is 18 amino acids long. Germline lookup yields CDR1 LNHNV and CDR2 YYDKDF (reference sequence). In the PCR, 60 Vbeta and 13 Jbeta primers were used. Profiling relied on immunoSEQ multiplex PCR, and the TCRdb table lists in-frame clones only, not all of them. This table has roughly 110,000 clones, roughly 72% appearing once. The receptor's source is a man aged 30 to 39 in good health and CMV-seronegative. The sample comprised PBMCs. This sequence joins TRBV15 and TRBJ1-5; D call uncertain. The DNA for the CDR3 is TGTGCCACCAGCAGAGACTCCAATACCGGGGTCGGGAATCAGCCCCAGCATTTT. It yields the protein CATSRDSNTGVGNQPQHF.